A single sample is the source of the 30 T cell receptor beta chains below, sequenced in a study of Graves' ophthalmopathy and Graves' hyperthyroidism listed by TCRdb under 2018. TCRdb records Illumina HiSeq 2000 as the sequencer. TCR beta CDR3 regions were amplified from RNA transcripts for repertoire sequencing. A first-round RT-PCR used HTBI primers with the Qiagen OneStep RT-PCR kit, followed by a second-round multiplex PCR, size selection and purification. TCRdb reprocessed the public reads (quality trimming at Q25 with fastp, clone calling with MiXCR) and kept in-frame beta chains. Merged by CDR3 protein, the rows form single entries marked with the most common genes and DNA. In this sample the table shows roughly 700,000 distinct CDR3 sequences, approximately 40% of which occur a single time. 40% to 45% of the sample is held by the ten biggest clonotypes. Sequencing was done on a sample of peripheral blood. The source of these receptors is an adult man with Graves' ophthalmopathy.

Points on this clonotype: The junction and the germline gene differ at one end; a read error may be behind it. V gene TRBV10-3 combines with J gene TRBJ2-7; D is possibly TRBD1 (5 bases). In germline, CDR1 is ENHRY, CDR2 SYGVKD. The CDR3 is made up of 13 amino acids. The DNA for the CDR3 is TGTGCCAGCAGTTACAGGTGGACCTACGAGCAGTACTTC. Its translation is CASSYRWTYEQYF.

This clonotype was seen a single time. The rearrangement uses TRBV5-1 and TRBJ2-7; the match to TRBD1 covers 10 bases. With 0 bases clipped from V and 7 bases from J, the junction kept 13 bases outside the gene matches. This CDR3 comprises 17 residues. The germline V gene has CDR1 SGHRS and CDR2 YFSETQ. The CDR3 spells CASSLVPPGQGTGEQYF. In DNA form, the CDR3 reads TGCGCCAGCAGCTTGGTACCTCCGGGACAGGGGACGGGAGAGCAGTACTTC.

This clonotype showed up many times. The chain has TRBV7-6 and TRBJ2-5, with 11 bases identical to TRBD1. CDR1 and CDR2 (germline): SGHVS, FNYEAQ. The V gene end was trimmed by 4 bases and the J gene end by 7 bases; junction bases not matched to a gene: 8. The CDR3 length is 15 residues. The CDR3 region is CASSYGQGATGTQYF. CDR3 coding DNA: TGTGCCAGCAGCTACGGACAGGGGGCTACTGGGACCCAGTACTTC. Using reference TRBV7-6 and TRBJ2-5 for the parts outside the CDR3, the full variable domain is GAGVSQSPRYKVTKRGQDVALRCDPISGHVSLYWYRQALGQGPEFLTYFNYEAQQDKSGLPNDRFSAERPEGSISTLTIQRTEQRDSAMYRCASSYGQGATGTQYFGPGTRLLVL.

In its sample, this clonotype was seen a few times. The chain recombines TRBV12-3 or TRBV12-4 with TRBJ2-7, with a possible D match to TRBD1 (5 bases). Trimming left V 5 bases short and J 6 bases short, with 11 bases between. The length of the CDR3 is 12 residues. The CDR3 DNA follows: TGTGCCAGCAGTACAGGTCCCCTCGAGCAGTACTTC. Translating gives CASSTGPLEQYF.

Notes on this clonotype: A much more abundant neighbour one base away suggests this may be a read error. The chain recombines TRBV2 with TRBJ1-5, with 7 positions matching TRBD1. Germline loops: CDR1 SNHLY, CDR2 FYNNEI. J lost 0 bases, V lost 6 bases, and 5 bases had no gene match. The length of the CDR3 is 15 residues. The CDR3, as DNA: TGTGCCAGCAGCCCACAGGGGAATAGCAATCAGCCCCAGCATTTT. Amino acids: CASSPQGNSNQPQHF.

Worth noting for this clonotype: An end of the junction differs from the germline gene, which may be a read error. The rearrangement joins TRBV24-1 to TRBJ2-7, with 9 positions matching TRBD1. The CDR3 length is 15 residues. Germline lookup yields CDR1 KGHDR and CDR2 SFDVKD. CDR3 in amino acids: CATSDTGQGPGELYF. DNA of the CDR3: TGTGCCACCAGTGACACGGGACAGGGCCCCGGGGAGCTGTACTTC.

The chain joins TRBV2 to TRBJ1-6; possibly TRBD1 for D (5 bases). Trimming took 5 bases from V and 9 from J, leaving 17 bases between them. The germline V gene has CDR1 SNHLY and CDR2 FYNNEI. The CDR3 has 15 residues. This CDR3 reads CASSTYRTGGSPLHF. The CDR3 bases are TGTGCCAGCAGTACGTACCGCACCGGGGGTTCACCCCTCCACTTT.

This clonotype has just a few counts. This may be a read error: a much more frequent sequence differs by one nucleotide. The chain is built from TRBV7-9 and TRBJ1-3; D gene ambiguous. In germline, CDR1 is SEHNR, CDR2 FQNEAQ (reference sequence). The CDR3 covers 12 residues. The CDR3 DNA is TGTTCCAGCAGCTTAGTCCAGGACACCATATATTTT. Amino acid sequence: CSSSLVQDTIYF.

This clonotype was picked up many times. CDR3 DNA sequence: TGTGCCAGCAGCGAACAGGGAGCCTATGGCTACACCTTC. Translated, it gives CASSEQGAYGYTF. The chain carries TRBV25-1 and TRBJ1-2, with D perhaps matching TRBD1 (6 bases). Germline assignment: CDR1 MGHDK and CDR2 SYGVNS. V lost 6 bases and J 4 bases, leaving 12 bases between the germline ends. The CDR3 loop spans 13 amino acids.

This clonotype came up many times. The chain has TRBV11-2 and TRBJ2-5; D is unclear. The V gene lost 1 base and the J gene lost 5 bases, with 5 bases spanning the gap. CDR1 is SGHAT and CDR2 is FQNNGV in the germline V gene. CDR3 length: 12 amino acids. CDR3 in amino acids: CASSLVIETQYF. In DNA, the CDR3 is TGTGCCAGCAGCTTAGTCATTGAGACCCAGTACTTC.

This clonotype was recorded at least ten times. Here the CDR3 DNA reads TGTGCCAGCAGCCCCTTGCGGGAGACCCAGTACTTC. Translated: CASSPLRETQYF. The chain uses TRBV7-9 and TRBJ2-5; D remains unclear. Trimming shortened V by 5 bases and J by 5 bases, and 9 bases separated the two germline ends. Germline CDR1 and CDR2: SEHNR and FQNEAQ (reference sequence). There are 12 residues in the CDR3.

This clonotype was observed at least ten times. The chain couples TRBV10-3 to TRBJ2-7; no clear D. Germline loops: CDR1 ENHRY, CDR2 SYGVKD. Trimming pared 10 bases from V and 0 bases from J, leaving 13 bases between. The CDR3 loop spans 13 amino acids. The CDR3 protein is CATQASASYEQYF. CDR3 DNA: TGTGCCACGCAGGCTTCAGCCTCCTACGAGCAGTACTTC.

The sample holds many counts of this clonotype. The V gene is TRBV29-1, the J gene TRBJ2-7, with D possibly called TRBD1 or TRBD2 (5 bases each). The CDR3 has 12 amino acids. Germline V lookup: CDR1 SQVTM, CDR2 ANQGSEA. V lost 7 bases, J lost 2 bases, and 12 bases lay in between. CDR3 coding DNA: TGCAGCGGGGGGTCTAGTGCCTACGAGCAGTACTTC. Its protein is CSGGSSAYEQYF.

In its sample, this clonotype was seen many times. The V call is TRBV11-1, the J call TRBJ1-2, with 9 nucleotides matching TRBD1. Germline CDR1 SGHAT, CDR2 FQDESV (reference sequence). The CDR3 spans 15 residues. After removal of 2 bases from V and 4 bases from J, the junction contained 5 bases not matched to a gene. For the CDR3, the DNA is TGTGCCAGCAGCTTATCGGGACAGGGAAGCTATGGCTACACCTTC. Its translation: CASSLSGQGSYGYTF.

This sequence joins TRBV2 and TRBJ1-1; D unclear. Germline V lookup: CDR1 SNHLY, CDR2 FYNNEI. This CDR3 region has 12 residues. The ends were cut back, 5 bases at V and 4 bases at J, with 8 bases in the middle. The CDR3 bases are TGTGCCAGCAGTTGGTCCGGCACTGAAGCTTTCTTT. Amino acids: CASSWSGTEAFF.

Written as DNA, the CDR3 is TGTGCCAGCAGTCCCCAGTGGAGTAACTATGGCTACACCTTC. Translated: CASSPQWSNYGYTF. V and J are TRBV6-6 and TRBJ1-2; no clear D gene. CDR3 length equals 14 residues. Germline V gene data show CDR1 as MNHNY and CDR2 as SVGAGI (reference sequence). With 5 bases removed from V and 1 base from J, the gap between germline ends came to 11 bases.

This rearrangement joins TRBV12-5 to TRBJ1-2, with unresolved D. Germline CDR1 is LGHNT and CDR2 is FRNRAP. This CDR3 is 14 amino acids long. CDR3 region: CASSYDKKSSGYTF. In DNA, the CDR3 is TGTGCCAGCAGTTACGACAAGAAGAGTTCTGGCTACACCTTC. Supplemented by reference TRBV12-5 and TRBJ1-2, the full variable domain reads DARVTQTPRHKVTEMGQEVTMRCQPILGHNTVFWYRQTMMQGLELLAYFRNRAPLDDSGMPKDRFSAEMPDATLATLKIQPSEPRDSAVYFCASSYDKKSSGYTFGSGTRLTVV.

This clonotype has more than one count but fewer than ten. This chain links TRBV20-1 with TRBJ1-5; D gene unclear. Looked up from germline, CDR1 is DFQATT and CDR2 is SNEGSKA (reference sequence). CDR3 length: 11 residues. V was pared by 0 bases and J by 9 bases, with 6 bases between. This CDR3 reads CSARELSPQHF. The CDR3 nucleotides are TGCAGTGCTAGAGAACTGTCGCCCCAGCATTTT.

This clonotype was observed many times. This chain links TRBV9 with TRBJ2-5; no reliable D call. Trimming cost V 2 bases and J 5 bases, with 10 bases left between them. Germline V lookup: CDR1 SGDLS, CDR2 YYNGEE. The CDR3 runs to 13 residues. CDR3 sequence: CASSVGLAETQYF. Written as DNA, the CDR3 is TGTGCCAGCAGCGTGGGTCTGGCGGAGACCCAGTACTTC.

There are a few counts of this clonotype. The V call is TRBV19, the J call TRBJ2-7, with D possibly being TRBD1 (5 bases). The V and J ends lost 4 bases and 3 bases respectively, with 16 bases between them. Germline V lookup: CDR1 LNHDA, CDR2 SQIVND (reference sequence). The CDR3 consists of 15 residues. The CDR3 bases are TGTGCCAGTAGTACCGGACACATCGTCAGCTACGAGCAGTACTTC. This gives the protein CASSTGHIVSYEQYF.

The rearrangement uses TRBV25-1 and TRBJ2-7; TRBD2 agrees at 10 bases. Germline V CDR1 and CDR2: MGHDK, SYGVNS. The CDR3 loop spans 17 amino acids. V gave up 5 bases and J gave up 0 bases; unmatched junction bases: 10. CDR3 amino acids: CASSLSRGTSASYEQYF. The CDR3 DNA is TGTGCCAGCAGTTTATCCCGCGGGACTAGCGCCTCCTACGAGCAGTACTTC.

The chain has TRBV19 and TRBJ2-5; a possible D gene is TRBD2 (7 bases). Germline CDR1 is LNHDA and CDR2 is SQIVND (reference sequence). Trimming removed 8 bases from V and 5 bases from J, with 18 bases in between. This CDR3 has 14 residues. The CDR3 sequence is CASRPGGQWETQYF. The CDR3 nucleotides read TGTGCCAGTCGTCCCGGGGGGCAGTGGGAGACCCAGTACTTC.

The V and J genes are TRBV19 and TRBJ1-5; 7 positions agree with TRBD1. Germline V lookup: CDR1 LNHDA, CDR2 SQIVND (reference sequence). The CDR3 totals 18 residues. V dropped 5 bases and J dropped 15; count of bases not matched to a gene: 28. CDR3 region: CASSAETGSLIGGNTLHF. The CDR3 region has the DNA TGTGCCAGTAGTGCCGAGACAGGGTCCTTAATTGGGGGTAACACTTTGCATTTT.

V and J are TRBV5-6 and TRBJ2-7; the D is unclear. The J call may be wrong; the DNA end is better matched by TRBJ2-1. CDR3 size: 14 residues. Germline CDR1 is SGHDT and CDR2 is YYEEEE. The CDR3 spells CASSLGGPYNEQFF. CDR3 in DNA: TGTGCCAGCAGCTTGGGTGGACCCTACAATGAGCAGTTCTTC.

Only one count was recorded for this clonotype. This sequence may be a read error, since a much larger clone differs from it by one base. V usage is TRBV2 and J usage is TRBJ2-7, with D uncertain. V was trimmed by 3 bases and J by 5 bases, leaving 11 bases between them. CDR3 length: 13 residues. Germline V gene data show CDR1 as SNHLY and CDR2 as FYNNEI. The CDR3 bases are TGTGCCAGCAGTGAGGGGTTTTACGACGAGCAGTACTTC. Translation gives CASSEGFYDEQYF.

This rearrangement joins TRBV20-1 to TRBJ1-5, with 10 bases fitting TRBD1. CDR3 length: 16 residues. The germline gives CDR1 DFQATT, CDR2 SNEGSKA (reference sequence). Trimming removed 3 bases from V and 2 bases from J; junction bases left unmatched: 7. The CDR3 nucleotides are TGCAGTGCTAGCTCCGGGACAGGGGACGGCAATCAGCCCCAGCATTTT. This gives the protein CSASSGTGDGNQPQHF.

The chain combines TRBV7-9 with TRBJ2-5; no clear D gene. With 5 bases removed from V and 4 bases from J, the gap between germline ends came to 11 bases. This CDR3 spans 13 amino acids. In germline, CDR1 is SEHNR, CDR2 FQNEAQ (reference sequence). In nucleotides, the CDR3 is TGTGCCAGCAGCCAAGTGCCCAGAGAGACCCAGTACTTC. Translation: CASSQVPRETQYF.

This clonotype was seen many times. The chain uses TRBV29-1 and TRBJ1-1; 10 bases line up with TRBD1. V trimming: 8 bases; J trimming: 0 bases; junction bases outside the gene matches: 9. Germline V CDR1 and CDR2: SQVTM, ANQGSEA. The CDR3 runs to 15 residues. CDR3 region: CSTGTGETMNTEAFF. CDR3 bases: TGCAGCACTGGGACAGGGGAAACTATGAACACTGAAGCTTTCTTT. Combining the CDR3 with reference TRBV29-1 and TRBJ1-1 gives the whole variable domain SAVISQKPSRDICQRGTSLTIQCQVDSQVTMMFWYRQQPGQSLTLIATANQGSEATYESGFVIDKFPISRPNLTFSTLTVSNMSPEDSSIYLCSTGTGETMNTEAFFGQGTRLTVV.

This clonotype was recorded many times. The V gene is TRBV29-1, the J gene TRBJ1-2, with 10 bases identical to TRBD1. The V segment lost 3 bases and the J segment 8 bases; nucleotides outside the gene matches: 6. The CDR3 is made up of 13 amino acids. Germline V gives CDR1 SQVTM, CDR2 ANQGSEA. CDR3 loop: CSVDRQGARGYTF. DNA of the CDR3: TGCAGCGTTGATCGACAGGGGGCGAGAGGCTACACCTTC.

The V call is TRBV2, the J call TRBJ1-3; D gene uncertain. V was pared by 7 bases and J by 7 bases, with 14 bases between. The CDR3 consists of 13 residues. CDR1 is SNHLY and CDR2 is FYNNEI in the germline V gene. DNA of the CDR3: TGTGCCAGCAACGGCGGAGAAACGAACACCATATATTTT. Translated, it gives CASNGGETNTIYF.